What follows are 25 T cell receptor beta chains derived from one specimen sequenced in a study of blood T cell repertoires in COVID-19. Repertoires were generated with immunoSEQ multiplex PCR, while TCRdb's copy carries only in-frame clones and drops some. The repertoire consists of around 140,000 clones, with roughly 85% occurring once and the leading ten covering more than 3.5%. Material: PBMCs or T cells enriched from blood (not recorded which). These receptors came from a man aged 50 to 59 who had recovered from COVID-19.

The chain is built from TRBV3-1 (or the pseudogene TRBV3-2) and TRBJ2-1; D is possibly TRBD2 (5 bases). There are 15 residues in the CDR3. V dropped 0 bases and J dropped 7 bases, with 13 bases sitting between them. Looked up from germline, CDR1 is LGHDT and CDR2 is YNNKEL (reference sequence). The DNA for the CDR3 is TGTGCCAGCAGCCAAGAGGCTAGCCGTATGAATGAGCAGTTCTTC. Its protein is CASSQEASRMNEQFF.

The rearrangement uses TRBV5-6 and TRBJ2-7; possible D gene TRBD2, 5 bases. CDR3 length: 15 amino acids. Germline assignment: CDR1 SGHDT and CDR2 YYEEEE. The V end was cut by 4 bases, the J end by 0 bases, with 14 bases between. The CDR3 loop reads CASSLRVSSSYEQYF. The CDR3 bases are TGTGCCAGCAGCCTGAGGGTATCGAGCTCCTACGAGCAGTACTTC. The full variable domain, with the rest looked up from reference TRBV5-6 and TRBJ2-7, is DAGVTQSPTHLIKTRGQQVTLRCSPKSGHDTVSWYQQALGQGPQFIFQYYEEEERQRGNFPDRFSGHQFPNYSSELNVNALLLGDSALYLCASSLRVSSSYEQYFGPGTRLTVT.

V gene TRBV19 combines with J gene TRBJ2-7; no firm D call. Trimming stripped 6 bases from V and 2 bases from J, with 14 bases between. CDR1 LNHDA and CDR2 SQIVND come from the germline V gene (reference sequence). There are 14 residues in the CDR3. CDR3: CASSGTERPYEQYF. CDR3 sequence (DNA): TGTGCCAGTAGCGGTACGGAGCGCCCCTACGAGCAGTACTTC. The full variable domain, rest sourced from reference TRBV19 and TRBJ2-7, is DGGITQSPKYLFRKEGQNVTLSCEQNLNHDAMYWYRQDPGQGLRLIYYSQIVNDFQKGDIAEGYSVSREKKESFPLTVTSAQKNPTAFYLCASSGTERPYEQYFGPGTRLTVT.

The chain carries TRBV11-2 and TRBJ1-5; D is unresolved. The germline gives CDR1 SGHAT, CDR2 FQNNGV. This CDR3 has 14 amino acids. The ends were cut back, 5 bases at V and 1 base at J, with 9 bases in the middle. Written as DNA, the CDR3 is TGTGCCAGCAGCGCTGTCGGGAGCAATCAGCCCCAGCATTTT. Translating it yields CASSAVGSNQPQHF.

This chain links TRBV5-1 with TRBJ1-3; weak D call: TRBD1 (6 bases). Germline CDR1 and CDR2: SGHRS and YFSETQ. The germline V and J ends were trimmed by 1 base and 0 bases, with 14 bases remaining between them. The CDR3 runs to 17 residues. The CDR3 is CASSLSAGVFSGNTIYF. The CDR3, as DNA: TGCGCCAGCAGCTTGAGTGCAGGGGTCTTCTCTGGAAACACCATATATTTT.

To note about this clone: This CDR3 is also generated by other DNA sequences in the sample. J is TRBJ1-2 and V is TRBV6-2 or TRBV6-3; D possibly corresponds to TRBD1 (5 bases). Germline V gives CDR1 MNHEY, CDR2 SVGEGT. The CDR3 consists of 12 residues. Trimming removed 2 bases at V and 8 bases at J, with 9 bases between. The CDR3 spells CASSYGASGYTF. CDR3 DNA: TGTGCCAGCAGTTACGGGGCGAGCGGCTACACCTTC.

CDR3 coding DNA: TGTGCCACCAGTGATGGGACTAGCGGGACCTACGAGCAGTACTTC. It encodes CATSDGTSGTYEQYF. The chain links TRBV24-1 to TRBJ2-7, with 13 positions matching TRBD2. Trimming at V came to 3 bases and at J to 2 bases, leaving 0 bases not matched to a gene. The length of the CDR3 is 15 residues. The germline V gene encodes CDR1 KGHDR and CDR2 SFDVKD.

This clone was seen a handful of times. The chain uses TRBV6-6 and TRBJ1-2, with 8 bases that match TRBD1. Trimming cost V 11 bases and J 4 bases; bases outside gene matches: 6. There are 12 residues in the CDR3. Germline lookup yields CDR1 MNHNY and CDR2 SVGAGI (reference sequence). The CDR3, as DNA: TGTGCCGTACAGGGGGACGGCTATGGCTACACCTTC. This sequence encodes CAVQGDGYGYTF.

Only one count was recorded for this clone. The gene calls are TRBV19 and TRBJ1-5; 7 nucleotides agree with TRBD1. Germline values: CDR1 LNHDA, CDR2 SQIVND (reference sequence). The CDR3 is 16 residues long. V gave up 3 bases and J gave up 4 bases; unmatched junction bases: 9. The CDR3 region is CASSMPTGLYNQPQHF. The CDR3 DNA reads TGTGCCAGTAGTATGCCGACAGGGCTTTATAATCAGCCCCAGCATTTT.

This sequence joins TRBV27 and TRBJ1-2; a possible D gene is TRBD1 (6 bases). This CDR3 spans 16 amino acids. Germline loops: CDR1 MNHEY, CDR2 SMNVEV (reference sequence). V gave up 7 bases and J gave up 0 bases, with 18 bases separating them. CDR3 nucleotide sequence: TGTGCCAGCAACAGATCGACAGGACCAACTAACTATGGCTACACCTTC. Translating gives CASNRSTGPTNYGYTF.

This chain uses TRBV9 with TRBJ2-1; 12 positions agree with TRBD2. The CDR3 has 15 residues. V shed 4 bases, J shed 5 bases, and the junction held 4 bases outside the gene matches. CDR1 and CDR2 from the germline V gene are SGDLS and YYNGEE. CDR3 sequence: CASSFRTSGNNEQFF. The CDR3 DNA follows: TGTGCCAGCAGCTTCCGGACTAGCGGGAACAATGAGCAGTTCTTC.

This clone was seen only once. The CDR3 coding sequence is TGTGCCAGCAGCTCACAGGGGAGCGGTGGCACTGAAGCTTTCTTT. Translated, it gives CASSSQGSGGTEAFF. The V call is TRBV7-3, the J call TRBJ1-1; 7 bases fit TRBD1. Germline lookup yields CDR1 SGHTA and CDR2 FQGTGA. J gave up 4 bases and V 4 bases, and 9 bases lay outside the gene matches. The CDR3 extends over 15 amino acids.

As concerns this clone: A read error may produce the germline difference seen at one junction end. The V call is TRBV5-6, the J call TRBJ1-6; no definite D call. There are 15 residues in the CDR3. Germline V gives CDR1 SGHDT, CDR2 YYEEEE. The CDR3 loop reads CASSLAGSYNPPLHF. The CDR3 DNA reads TGTGCCAGCAGCTTGGCCGGGTCCTATAATCCACCCCTCCACTTT. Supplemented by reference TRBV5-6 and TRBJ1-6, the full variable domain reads DAGVTQSPTHLIKTRGQQVTLRCSPKSGHDTVSWYQQALGQGPQFIFQYYEEEERQRGNFPDRFSGHQFPNYSSELNVNALLLGDSALYLCASSLAGSYNPPLHFGNGTRLTVT.

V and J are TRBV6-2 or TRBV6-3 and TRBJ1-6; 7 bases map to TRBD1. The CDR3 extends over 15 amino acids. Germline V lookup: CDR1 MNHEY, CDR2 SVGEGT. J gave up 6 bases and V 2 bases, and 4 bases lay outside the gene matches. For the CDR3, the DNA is TGTGCCAGCAGTTACAGAGACAGGGCTAATTCACCCCTCCACTTT. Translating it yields CASSYRDRANSPLHF.

For the CDR3, the DNA is TGTGCCAGCAGCTTAGGACTGGACAGTTATGGCTACACCTTC. It codes for CASSLGLDSYGYTF. This chain joins TRBV7-9 and TRBJ1-2, with a weak D call TRBD1 (6 bases). The CDR3 loop spans 14 amino acids. V lost 1 base and J lost 5, with 11 bases in between. The germline CDR1 and CDR2 sequences are SEHNR and FQNEAQ (reference sequence).

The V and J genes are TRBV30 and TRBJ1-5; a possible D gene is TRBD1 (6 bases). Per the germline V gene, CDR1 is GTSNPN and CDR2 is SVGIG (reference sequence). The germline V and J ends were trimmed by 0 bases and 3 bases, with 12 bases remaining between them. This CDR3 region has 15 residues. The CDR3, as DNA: TGTGCCTGGAGTGTAAATAAGGGGGACAATCAGCCCCAGCATTTT. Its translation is CAWSVNKGDNQPQHF.

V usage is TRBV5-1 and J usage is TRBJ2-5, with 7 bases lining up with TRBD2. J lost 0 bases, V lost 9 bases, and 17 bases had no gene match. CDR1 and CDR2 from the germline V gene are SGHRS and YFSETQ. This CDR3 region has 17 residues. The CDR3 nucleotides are TGCGCCAACCTTGCGGGAGTTTTTAAGAAGTACCAAGAGACCCAGTACTTC. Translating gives CANLAGVFKKYQETQYF.

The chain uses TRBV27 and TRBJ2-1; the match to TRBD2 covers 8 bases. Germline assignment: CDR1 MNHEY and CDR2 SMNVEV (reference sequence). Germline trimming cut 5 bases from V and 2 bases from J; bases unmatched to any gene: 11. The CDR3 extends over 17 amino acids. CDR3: CASSTPTGGGTYNEQFF. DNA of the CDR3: TGTGCCAGCAGTACCCCAACCGGCGGGGGGACCTACAATGAGCAGTTCTTC.

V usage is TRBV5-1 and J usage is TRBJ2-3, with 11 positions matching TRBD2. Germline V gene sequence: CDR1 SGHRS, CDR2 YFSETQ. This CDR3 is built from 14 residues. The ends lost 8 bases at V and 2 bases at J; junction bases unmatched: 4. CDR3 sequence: CASLSGGATDTQYF. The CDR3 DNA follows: TGCGCCAGTCTTAGCGGGGGGGCCACAGATACGCAGTATTTT.

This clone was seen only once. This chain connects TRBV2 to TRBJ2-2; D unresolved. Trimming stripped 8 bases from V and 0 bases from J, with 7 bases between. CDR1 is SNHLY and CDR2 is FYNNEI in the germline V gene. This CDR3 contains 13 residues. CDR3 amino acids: CASCLANTGELFF. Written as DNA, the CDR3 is TGTGCCAGCTGTCTAGCGAACACCGGGGAGCTGTTTTTT.

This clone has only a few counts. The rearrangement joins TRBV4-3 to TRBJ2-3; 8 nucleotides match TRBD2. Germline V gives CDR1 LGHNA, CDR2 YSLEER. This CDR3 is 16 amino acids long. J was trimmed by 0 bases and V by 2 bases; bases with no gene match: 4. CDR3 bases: TGCGCCAGCAGCCAACTTTCTAGCGGGAGCACAGATACGCAGTATTTT. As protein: CASSQLSSGSTDTQYF.

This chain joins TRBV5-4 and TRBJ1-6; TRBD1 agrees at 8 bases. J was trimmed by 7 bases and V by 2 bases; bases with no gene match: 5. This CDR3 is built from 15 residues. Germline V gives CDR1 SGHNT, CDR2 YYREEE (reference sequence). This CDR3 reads CASSFPGGLNSPLHF. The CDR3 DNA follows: TGTGCCAGCAGCTTTCCAGGGGGCTTAAATTCACCCCTCCACTTT. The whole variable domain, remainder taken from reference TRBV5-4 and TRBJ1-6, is ETGVTQSPTHLIKTRGQQVTLRCSSQSGHNTVSWYQQALGQGPQFIFQYYREEENGRGNFPPRFSGLQFPNYSSELNVNALELDDSALYLCASSFPGGLNSPLHFGNGTRLTVT.

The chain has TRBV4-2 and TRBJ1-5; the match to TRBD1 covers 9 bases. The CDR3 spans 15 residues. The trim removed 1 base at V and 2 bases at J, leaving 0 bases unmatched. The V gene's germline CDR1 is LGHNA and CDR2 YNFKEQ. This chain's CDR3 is CASSQGDRGNQPQHF. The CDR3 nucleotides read TGTGCCAGCAGCCAAGGGGACAGGGGCAATCAGCCCCAGCATTTT.

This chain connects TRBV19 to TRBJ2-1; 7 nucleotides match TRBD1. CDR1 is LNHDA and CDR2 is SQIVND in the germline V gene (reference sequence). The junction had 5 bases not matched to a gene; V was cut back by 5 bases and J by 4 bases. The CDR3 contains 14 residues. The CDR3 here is CASSAPGQYNEQFF. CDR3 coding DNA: TGTGCCAGTAGTGCTCCGGGACAGTACAATGAGCAGTTCTTC.

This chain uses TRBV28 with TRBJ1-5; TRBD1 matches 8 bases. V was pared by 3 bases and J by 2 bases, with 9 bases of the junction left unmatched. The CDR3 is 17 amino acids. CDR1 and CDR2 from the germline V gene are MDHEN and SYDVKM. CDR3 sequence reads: CASSFPRGQGGNQPQHF. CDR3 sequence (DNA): TGTGCCAGCAGTTTTCCCAGAGGACAGGGAGGCAATCAGCCCCAGCATTTT.